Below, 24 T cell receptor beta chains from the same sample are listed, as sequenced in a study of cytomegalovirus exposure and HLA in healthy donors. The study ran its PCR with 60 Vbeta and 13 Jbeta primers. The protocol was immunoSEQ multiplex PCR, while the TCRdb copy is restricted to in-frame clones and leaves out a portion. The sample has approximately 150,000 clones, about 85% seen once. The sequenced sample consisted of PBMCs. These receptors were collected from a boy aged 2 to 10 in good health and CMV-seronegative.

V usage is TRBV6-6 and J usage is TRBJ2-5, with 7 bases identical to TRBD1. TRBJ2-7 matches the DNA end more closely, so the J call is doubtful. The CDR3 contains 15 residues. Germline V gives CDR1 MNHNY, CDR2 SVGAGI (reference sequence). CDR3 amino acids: CASSRQGMISYEQYF. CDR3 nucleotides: TGTGCCAGCAGCCGACAGGGAATGATCTCCTACGAGCAGTACTTC.

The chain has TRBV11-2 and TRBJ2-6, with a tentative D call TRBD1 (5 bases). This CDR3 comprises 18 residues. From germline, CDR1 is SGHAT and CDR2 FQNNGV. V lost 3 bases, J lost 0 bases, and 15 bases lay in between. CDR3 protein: CASSFGSYRNSGANVLTF. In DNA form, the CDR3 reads TGTGCCAGCAGCTTCGGATCGTACAGGAACTCTGGGGCCAACGTCCTGACTTTC.

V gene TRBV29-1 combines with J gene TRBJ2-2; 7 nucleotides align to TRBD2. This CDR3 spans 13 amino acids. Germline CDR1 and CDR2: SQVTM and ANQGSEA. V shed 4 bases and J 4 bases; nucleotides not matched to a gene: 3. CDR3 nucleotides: TGCAGCGTTGTCCGCGGGGGCACCGGGGAGCTGTTTTTT. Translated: CSVVRGGTGELFF.

CDR3 in DNA: TGTGCCTGGAGTCCCCCGGTAGGGACACTAAGTTCAGAGCAGTACTTC. Protein: CAWSPPVGTLSSEQYF. The rearrangement links TRBV30 to TRBJ2-7, with D perhaps TRBD1 (6 bases). CDR1 and CDR2 (germline): GTSNPN, SVGIG (reference sequence). Trimming stripped 2 bases from V and 7 bases from J, with 24 bases between. The CDR3 is made up of 16 amino acids.

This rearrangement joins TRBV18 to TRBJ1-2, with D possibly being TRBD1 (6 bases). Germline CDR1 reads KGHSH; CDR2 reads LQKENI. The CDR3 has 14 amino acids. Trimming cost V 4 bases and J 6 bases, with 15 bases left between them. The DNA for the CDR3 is TGTGCCAGCTCACGAGCCGGGACAATCGATGGCTACACCTTC. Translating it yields CASSRAGTIDGYTF.

CDR3 loop: CASSLDTAYEQYF. The CDR3 bases are TGTGCCAGCAGTTTAGACACCGCCTACGAGCAGTACTTC. The genes are TRBV6-1 and TRBJ2-7; no reliable D call. Germline V gene sequence: CDR1 MNHNS, CDR2 SASEGT. There are 13 residues in the CDR3. Trimming left V 5 bases short and J 2 bases short, with 10 bases between.

The chain's CDR3 is CASSLASGQTWETQYF. The CDR3 region has the DNA TGTGCCAGCAGCTTAGCTTCAGGACAAACGTGGGAGACCCAGTACTTC. The chain has TRBV11-2 and TRBJ2-5, with D maybe TRBD1 (5 bases). This CDR3 is built from 16 residues. CDR1 SGHAT and CDR2 FQNNGV come from the germline V gene. Trimming removed 1 base at V and 5 bases at J, with 17 bases between.

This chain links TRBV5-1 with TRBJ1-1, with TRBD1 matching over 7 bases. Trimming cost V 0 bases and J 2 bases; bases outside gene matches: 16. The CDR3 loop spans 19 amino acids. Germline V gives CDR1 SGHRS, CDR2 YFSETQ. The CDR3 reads CASSLVASMEQGLNTEAFF. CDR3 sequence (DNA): TGCGCCAGCAGCTTGGTAGCTAGTATGGAACAGGGGTTAAACACTGAAGCTTTCTTT.

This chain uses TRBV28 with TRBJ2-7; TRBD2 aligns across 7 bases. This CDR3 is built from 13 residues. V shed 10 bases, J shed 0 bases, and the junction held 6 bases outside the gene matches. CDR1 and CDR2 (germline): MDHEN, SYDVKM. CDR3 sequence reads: CATLREDSYEQYF. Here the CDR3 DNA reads TGTGCCACTCTCCGGGAGGACTCCTACGAGCAGTACTTC.

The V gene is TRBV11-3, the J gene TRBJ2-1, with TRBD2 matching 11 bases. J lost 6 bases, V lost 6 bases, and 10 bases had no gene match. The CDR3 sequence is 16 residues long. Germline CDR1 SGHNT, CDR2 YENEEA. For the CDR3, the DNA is TGTGCCAGCAGTCTATCACTAGCGGGGGAACCCAATGAGCAGTTCTTC. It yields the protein CASSLSLAGEPNEQFF.

The CDR3 DNA reads as TGTGCCAGCAGCGCGTTCCCCTACAATGAGCAGTTCTTC. Protein sequence: CASSAFPYNEQFF. The rearrangement links TRBV7-2 to TRBJ2-1; D gene ambiguous. The V and J ends lost 5 bases and 2 bases respectively, with 7 bases between them. From germline, CDR1 is SGHTA and CDR2 FQGNSA. This CDR3 is built from 13 residues.

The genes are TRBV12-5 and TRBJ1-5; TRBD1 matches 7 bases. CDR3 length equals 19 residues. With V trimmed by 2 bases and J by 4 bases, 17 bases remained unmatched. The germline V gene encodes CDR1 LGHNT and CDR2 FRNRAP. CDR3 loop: CASGLIGTVLDFLNQPQHF. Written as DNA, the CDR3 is TGTGCTAGTGGTTTGATCGGGACAGTGCTCGACTTTCTTAATCAGCCCCAGCATTTT. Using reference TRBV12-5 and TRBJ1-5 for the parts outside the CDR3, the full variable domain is DARVTQTPRHKVTEMGQEVTMRCQPILGHNTVFWYRQTMMQGLELLAYFRNRAPLDDSGMPKDRFSAEMPDATLATLKIQPSEPRDSAVYFCASGLIGTVLDFLNQPQHFGDGTRLSIL.

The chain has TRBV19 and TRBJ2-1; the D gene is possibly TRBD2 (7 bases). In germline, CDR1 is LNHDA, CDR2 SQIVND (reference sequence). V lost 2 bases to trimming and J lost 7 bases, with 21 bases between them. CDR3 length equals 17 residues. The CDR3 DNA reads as TGTGCCAGTAGTATAAGGGGGGGCACTCCGGCACGTAATGAGCAGTTCTTC. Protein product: CASSIRGGTPARNEQFF.

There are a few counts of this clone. CDR3 sequence (DNA): TGTGCCAGCAAATACAGCTACTCGAACACTGAAGCTTTCTTT. Protein product: CASKYSYSNTEAFF. The V call is TRBV28, the J call TRBJ1-1; no definite D call. CDR1 is MDHEN, CDR2 SYDVKM, per germline. V lost 7 bases and J lost 1, with 13 bases in between. The CDR3 is 14 amino acids.

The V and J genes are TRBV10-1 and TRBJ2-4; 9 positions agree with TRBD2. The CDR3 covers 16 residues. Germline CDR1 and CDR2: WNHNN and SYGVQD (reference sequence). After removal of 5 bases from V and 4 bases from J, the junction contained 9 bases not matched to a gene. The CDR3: CASSPVAGAEKNIQYF. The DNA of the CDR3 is TGCGCCAGCAGTCCTGTAGCGGGAGCTGAGAAAAACATTCAGTACTTC.

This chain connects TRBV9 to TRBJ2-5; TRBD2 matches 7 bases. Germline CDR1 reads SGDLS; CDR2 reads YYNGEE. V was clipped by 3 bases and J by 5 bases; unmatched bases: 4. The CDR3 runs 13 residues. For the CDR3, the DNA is TGTGCCAGCAGCGAGGGAGGGGAGGAGACCCAGTACTTC. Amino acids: CASSEGGEETQYF.

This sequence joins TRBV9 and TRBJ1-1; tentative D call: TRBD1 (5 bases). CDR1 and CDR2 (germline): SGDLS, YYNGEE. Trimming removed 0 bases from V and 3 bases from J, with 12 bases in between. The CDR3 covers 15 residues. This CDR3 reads CASSVAQGRDTEAFF. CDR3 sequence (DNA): TGTGCCAGCAGCGTAGCCCAGGGTCGTGACACTGAAGCTTTCTTT.

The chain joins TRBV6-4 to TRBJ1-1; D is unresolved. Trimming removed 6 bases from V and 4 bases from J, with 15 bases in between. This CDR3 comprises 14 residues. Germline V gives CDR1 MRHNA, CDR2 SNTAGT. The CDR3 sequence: CASSSKDGVTEAFF. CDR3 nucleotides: TGTGCCAGCAGCTCAAAGGACGGGGTCACTGAAGCTTTCTTT.

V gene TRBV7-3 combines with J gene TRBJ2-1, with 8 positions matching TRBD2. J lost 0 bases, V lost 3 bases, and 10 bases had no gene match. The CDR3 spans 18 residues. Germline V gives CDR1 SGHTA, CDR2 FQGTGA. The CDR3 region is CASSFPASGRGSYNEQFF. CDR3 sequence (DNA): TGTGCCAGCAGCTTTCCGGCTAGCGGGCGGGGCTCCTACAATGAGCAGTTCTTC.

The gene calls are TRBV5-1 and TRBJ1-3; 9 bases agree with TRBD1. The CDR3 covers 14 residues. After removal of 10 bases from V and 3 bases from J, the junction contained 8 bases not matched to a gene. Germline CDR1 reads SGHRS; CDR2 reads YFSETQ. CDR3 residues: CARSRDRVGNTIYF. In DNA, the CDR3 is TGCGCCCGAAGCCGGGACAGGGTTGGAAACACCATATATTTT.

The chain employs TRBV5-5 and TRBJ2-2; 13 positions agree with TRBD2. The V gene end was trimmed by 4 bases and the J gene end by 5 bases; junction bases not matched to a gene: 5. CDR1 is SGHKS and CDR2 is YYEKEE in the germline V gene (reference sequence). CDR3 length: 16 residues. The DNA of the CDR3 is TGTGCCAGCAGCCCAGGGGGACTAGCGGGGACCGGGGAGCTGTTTTTT. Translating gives CASSPGGLAGTGELFF.

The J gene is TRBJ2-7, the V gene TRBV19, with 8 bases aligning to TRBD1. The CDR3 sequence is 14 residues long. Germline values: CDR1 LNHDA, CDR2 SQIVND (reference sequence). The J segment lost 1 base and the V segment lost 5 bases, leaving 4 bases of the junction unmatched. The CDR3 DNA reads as TGTGCCAGTAGTGACAGGGGTCATTCCTACGAGCAGTACTTC. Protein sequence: CASSDRGHSYEQYF. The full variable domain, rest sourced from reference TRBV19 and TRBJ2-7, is DGGITQSPKYLFRKEGQNVTLSCEQNLNHDAMYWYRQDPGQGLRLIYYSQIVNDFQKGDIAEGYSVSREKKESFPLTVTSAQKNPTAFYLCASSDRGHSYEQYFGPGTRLTVT.

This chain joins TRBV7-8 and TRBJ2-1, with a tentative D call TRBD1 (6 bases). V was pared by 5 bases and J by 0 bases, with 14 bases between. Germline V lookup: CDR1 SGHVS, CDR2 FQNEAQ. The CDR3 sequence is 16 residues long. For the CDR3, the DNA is TGTGCCAGCAGCCCGCGACAGGCGACCTCCTACAATGAGCAGTTCTTC. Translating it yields CASSPRQATSYNEQFF.

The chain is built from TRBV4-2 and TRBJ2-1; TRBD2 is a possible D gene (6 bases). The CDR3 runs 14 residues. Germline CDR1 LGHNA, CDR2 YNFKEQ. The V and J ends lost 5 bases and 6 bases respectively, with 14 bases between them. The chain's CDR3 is CASSASGEGNEQFF. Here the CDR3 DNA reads TGTGCCAGCAGCGCATCGGGAGAAGGCAATGAGCAGTTCTTC.